This is a list of T cell receptor beta chains from one sample in a study of T-cell memory formation after mild COVID-19. TCRdb fed the 5' RACE reads into MiXCR, producing one record per CDR3 protein. The sample holds under 300,000 distinct CDR3 sequences, roughly 15% seen once. Sequenced sample: PBMCs or a T cell subset sorted from them (not recorded which). These receptors all come from a man younger than 30 who had mild COVID-19 (a few samples of this study predate the infection). Cell type and time point are not known. CDR3s include the opening cysteine and the closing phenylalanine or tryptophan. Fields, in order: D gene, J gene, V gene, clone size, CDR3 protein, CDR3 DNA. A D gene is named only where the DNA matches it firmly. Some rows have no size entry. The others give once, few or many, or a class for an expanded clone.

d_gene: NA
j_gene: TRBJ1-2
v_gene: TRBV9
abundance: few
CDR3aa: CASSEQGRGPFYGYTF
CDR3nt: TGTGCCAGCAGCGAACAAGGCCGGGGGCCTTTCTATGGCTACACCTTC

d_gene: NA
j_gene: TRBJ1-6
v_gene: TRBV7-2
abundance: few
CDR3aa: CASSLAGVWGNSPLHF
CDR3nt: TGTGCCAGCAGCTTAGCCGGGGTTTGGGGTAATTCACCCCTCCACTTT

d_gene: TRBD1
j_gene: TRBJ1-1
v_gene: TRBV6-6
abundance: few
CDR3aa: CASSRGTVNTEAFF
CDR3nt: TGTGCCAGCAGTCGCGGGACAGTGAACACTGAAGCTTTCTTT

d_gene: NA
j_gene: TRBJ2-7
v_gene: TRBV12-3/TRBV12-4
abundance: NA
CDR3aa: CASTGGGYEQYF
CDR3nt: TGTGCCAGTACCGGAGGTGGCTACGAGCAGTACTTC

d_gene: TRBD2
j_gene: TRBJ2-7
v_gene: TRBV5-1
abundance: few
CDR3aa: CASSPGGGFPYEQYF
CDR3nt: TGCGCCAGCAGCCCCGGCGGGGGTTTTCCGTACGAGCAGTACTTC

d_gene: NA
j_gene: TRBJ2-6
v_gene: TRBV5-4
abundance: NA
CDR3aa: CASSRPPGANVLTF
CDR3nt: TGTGCCAGTTCTAGGCCGCCTGGGGCCAACGTCCTGACTTTC

d_gene: NA
j_gene: TRBJ2-2
v_gene: TRBV5-1
abundance: NA
CDR3aa: CASTPAGGTGELFF
CDR3nt: TGCGCCAGCACCCCGGCCGGGGGCACCGGGGAGCTGTTTTTT

d_gene: NA
j_gene: TRBJ1-1
v_gene: TRBV5-1
abundance: many
CDR3aa: CASSSTASNTEAFF
CDR3nt: TGCGCCAGCAGCTCGACAGCGTCAAACACTGAAGCTTTCTTT

d_gene: NA
j_gene: TRBJ1-6
v_gene: TRBV12-3/TRBV12-4
abundance: few
CDR3aa: CASTYGAQFSPLHF
CDR3nt: TGTGCCAGCACCTACGGCGCCCAATTCTCACCCCTCCACTTT

d_gene: NA
j_gene: TRBJ1-1
v_gene: TRBV5-1
abundance: NA
CDR3aa: CASSSLMNTEAFF
CDR3nt: TGCGCCAGCAGCTCCTTAATGAACACTGAAGCTTTCTTT

d_gene: NA
j_gene: TRBJ2-5
v_gene: TRBV11-2
abundance: NA
CDR3aa: CASSLNPPETQYF
CDR3nt: TGTGCCAGCAGCTTAAACCCACCAGAGACCCAGTACTTC

d_gene: NA
j_gene: TRBJ2-3
v_gene: TRBV4-1
abundance: NA
CDR3aa: CASSWTTADTQYF
CDR3nt: TGCGCCAGCAGCTGGACGACAGCCGATACGCAGTATTTT

d_gene: NA
j_gene: TRBJ2-5
v_gene: TRBV2
abundance: NA
CDR3aa: CASSDRVSGETQYF
CDR3nt: TGTGCCAGCAGTGATCGGGTATCCGGGGAGACCCAGTACTTC

d_gene: NA
j_gene: TRBJ1-5
v_gene: TRBV28
abundance: few
CDR3aa: CASISNSGPQHF
CDR3nt: TGTGCCAGCATTTCTAACTCCGGGCCCCAGCATTTT

d_gene: NA
j_gene: TRBJ1-6
v_gene: TRBV4-1
abundance: few
CDR3aa: CASSQEPSGYSPLHF
CDR3nt: TGCGCCAGCAGCCAAGAACCATCGGGGTATTCACCCCTCCACTTT

d_gene: TRBD1
j_gene: TRBJ2-1
v_gene: TRBV9
abundance: few
CDR3aa: CASSPQGGFYNEQFF
CDR3nt: TGTGCCAGCAGCCCACAGGGGGGTTTCTACAATGAGCAGTTCTTC

d_gene: NA
j_gene: TRBJ1-2
v_gene: TRBV5-5
abundance: few
CDR3aa: CASSHGGRNYGYTF
CDR3nt: TGTGCCAGCAGCCATGGGGGGAGAAACTATGGCTACACCTTC

d_gene: NA
j_gene: TRBJ2-3
v_gene: TRBV9
abundance: NA
CDR3aa: CASSNPVWGALTDTQYF
CDR3nt: TGTGCCAGCAGCAACCCAGTATGGGGGGCCCTCACAGATACGCAGTATTTT

d_gene: NA
j_gene: TRBJ2-4
v_gene: TRBV5-1
abundance: few
CDR3aa: CASSLEPGDGGAKNIQYF
CDR3nt: TGCGCCAGCAGCTTGGAACCAGGGGACGGCGGGGCCAAAAACATTCAGTACTTC

d_gene: NA
j_gene: TRBJ1-2
v_gene: TRBV12-3/TRBV12-4
abundance: few
CDR3aa: CASSPFGEANYGYTF
CDR3nt: TGTGCCAGCAGCCCTTTCGGGGAGGCTAACTATGGCTACACCTTC

d_gene: NA
j_gene: TRBJ1-2
v_gene: TRBV19
abundance: NA
CDR3aa: CASRSTGTAGYGYTF
CDR3nt: TGTGCCAGTAGAAGCACGGGGACGGCAGGCTATGGCTACACCTTC

d_gene: NA
j_gene: TRBJ2-3
v_gene: TRBV6-6
abundance: many
CDR3aa: CASRLSGTGADTQYF
CDR3nt: TGTGCCAGCAGACTTAGCGGCACCGGCGCAGATACGCAGTATTTT

d_gene: NA
j_gene: TRBJ1-1
v_gene: TRBV5-6
abundance: NA
CDR3aa: CASRHRGPTEAFF
CDR3nt: TGTGCCAGCAGACATCGGGGGCCCACTGAAGCTTTCTTT

d_gene: NA
j_gene: TRBJ1-4
v_gene: TRBV5-8
abundance: NA
CDR3aa: CASSFDTGNNEKLFF
CDR3nt: TGTGCCAGCAGCTTTGATACCGGTAATAATGAAAAACTGTTTTTT

d_gene: NA
j_gene: TRBJ1-1
v_gene: TRBV6-6
abundance: few
CDR3aa: CASSYSSGWQGGDMNTEAFF
CDR3nt: TGTGCCAGCAGTTACAGTTCCGGCTGGCAGGGTGGGGACATGAACACTGAAGCTTTCTTT

d_gene: TRBD1
j_gene: TRBJ2-3
v_gene: TRBV7-7
abundance: few
CDR3aa: CASSQGTGATDTQYF
CDR3nt: TGTGCTAGCAGCCAGGGGACAGGGGCCACAGATACGCAGTATTTT

d_gene: NA
j_gene: TRBJ1-4
v_gene: TRBV12-3/TRBV12-4
abundance: few
CDR3aa: CASTSRGGSLFF
CDR3nt: TGTGCCAGCACATCCAGGGGTGGTTCACTGTTTTTT

d_gene: NA
j_gene: TRBJ2-1
v_gene: TRBV12-3/TRBV12-4
abundance: few
CDR3aa: CATRLHPLEQFF
CDR3nt: TGTGCCACCCGACTGCACCCCCTGGAGCAGTTCTTC

d_gene: TRBD1
j_gene: TRBJ1-2
v_gene: TRBV6-5
abundance: NA
CDR3aa: CASSSAGQGAYGYTF
CDR3nt: TGTGCCAGCAGCTCTGCGGGACAGGGAGCCTATGGCTACACCTTC

d_gene: NA
j_gene: TRBJ2-2
v_gene: TRBV6-5
abundance: NA
CDR3aa: CASRRAPGELFF
CDR3nt: TGTGCCAGCCGCAGGGCCCCCGGGGAGCTGTTTTTT

d_gene: TRBD1
j_gene: TRBJ1-2
v_gene: TRBV5-1
abundance: NA
CDR3aa: CASSPDRVHGYTF
CDR3nt: TGCGCCAGCAGCCCGGACAGGGTGCATGGCTACACCTTC

d_gene: NA
j_gene: TRBJ2-3
v_gene: TRBV18
abundance: NA
CDR3aa: CASSPPPARRNALATQYF
CDR3nt: TGTGCCAGCTCACCACCCCCCGCACGAAGGAACGCCTTGGCGACGCAGTATTTT

d_gene: NA
j_gene: TRBJ2-6
v_gene: TRBV28
abundance: few
CDR3aa: CASSLWGGLAGANVLTF
CDR3nt: TGTGCCAGCAGTTTATGGGGGGGTCTGGCTGGGGCCAACGTCCTGACTTTC

d_gene: NA
j_gene: TRBJ1-5
v_gene: TRBV18
abundance: NA
CDR3aa: CASSQGRFGNQPQHF
CDR3nt: TGTGCCAGCTCACAGGGGAGGTTCGGCAATCAGCCCCAGCATTTT

d_gene: TRBD2
j_gene: TRBJ2-5
v_gene: TRBV20-1
abundance: NA
CDR3aa: CSARKVGGYQETQYF
CDR3nt: TGCAGTGCTAGAAAGGTGGGGGGGTACCAAGAGACCCAGTACTTC

d_gene: NA
j_gene: TRBJ2-7
v_gene: TRBV20-1
abundance: NA
CDR3aa: CSARSGVDEQYF
CDR3nt: TGCAGTGCTAGATCAGGGGTGGACGAGCAGTACTTC

d_gene: NA
j_gene: TRBJ1-2
v_gene: TRBV28
abundance: NA
CDR3aa: CASSPTLGTTYGYTF
CDR3nt: TGTGCCAGCAGTCCTACTCTCGGGACGACCTATGGCTACACCTTC